These 10 T cell receptor beta chains came from one sample sequenced in a study of shared clonotypes between healthy human individuals (dated by TCRdb to 2020 to 2021). Library prep was done by the immunoSEQ multiplex PCR assay. The source is immuneACCESS, and TCRdb retained only in-frame sequences with V and J called. Part of the clones is not carried over; for the studies checked, unresolved V genes explain less than half of this, and the remainder is unexplained. Across this sample there are some 2,000,000 clones, with approximately 95% seen only once. Of the sample, roughly 1.1% is held by the ten largest clones. For the CD8 naive samples, CD45RO-negative cells were positively selected for CCR7, yielding a CD45RA+CCR7+ population from which TemRA cells were excluded. Sample: naive CD8+ T cells sorted from blood. The meaning of the sample's cell subset or site label: CD45RA+CCR7+. These receptors originate from a man between 18 and 29 years old in good health.

This chain links TRBV4-1 with TRBJ1-2; D gene uncertain. The CDR3 is 14 amino acids. Germline V lookup: CDR1 MGHRA, CDR2 YSYEKL. Trimming removed 1 base at V and 3 bases at J, with 9 bases between. As DNA, the CDR3 is TGCGCCAGCAGCCAAGCAGGCATAGACTATGGCTACACCTTC. Protein product: CASSQAGIDYGYTF.

The chain links TRBV2 to TRBJ2-3; 10 bases line up with TRBD2. The length of the CDR3 is 14 residues. With V trimmed by 5 bases and J by 5 bases, 4 bases remained unmatched. Per germline, CDR1 SNHLY and CDR2 FYNNEI. CDR3 sequence reads: CASSPGLARDTQYF. DNA for the CDR3: TGTGCCAGCAGTCCGGGACTAGCGAGAGATACGCAGTATTTT.

V is TRBV19 and J is TRBJ2-7, with unresolved D. The CDR3 is 13 amino acids. Trimming removed 11 bases from V and 1 base from J, with 15 bases in between. In germline, CDR1 is LNHDA, CDR2 SQIVND (reference sequence). Written as DNA, the CDR3 is TGTGCCTCTAGTAGATCAGTTTCCTACGAGCAGTACTTC. Its translation: CASSRSVSYEQYF.

The chain is built from TRBV7-6 and TRBJ2-7; TRBD2 aligns across 11 bases. Germline lookup yields CDR1 SGHVS and CDR2 FNYEAQ. This CDR3 has 16 amino acids. Trimming cost V 2 bases and J 5 bases; bases outside gene matches: 8. The CDR3 protein is CASSLKVAGGLHEQYF. The CDR3, as DNA: TGTGCCAGCAGCTTAAAGGTAGCGGGAGGGTTACACGAGCAGTACTTC. The full variable domain, rest sourced from reference TRBV7-6 and TRBJ2-7, is GAGVSQSPRYKVTKRGQDVALRCDPISGHVSLYWYRQALGQGPEFLTYFNYEAQQDKSGLPNDRFSAERPEGSISTLTIQRTEQRDSAMYRCASSLKVAGGLHEQYFGPGTRLTVT.

This chain connects TRBV6-6 to TRBJ2-7; no clear D gene. The CDR3 extends over 11 amino acids. Germline values: CDR1 MNHNY, CDR2 SVGAGI (reference sequence). Trimming removed 9 bases at V and 5 bases at J, with 11 bases between. The CDR3 protein is CASQGLDEQYF. CDR3 coding DNA: TGTGCCAGTCAAGGCCTCGACGAGCAGTACTTC.

CDR3: CASTTGGLNTEAFF. The DNA for the CDR3 is TGTGCCAGTACAACAGGGGGCTTGAACACTGAAGCTTTCTTT. J is TRBJ1-1 and V is TRBV19; 9 nucleotides match TRBD1. The CDR3 covers 14 residues. Germline CDR1 reads LNHDA; CDR2 reads SQIVND (reference sequence). Losses at the gene ends were 7 bases for V and 0 bases for J; bases not matched to a gene: 3.

J is TRBJ2-1 and V is TRBV9; TRBD2 matches at 7 bases. The CDR3 totals 18 residues. Germline assignment: CDR1 SGDLS and CDR2 YYNGEE. After removal of 0 bases from V and 0 bases from J, the junction contained 9 bases not matched to a gene. This chain's CDR3 is CASSVVGASGSSYNEQFF. The CDR3 coding sequence is TGTGCCAGCAGCGTAGTTGGGGCTAGCGGAAGCTCCTACAATGAGCAGTTCTTC.

The V gene is TRBV4-1, the J gene TRBJ1-1; no clear D gene. The CDR3 runs to 14 residues. Trimming stripped 0 bases from V and 4 bases from J, with 9 bases between. From germline, CDR1 is MGHRA and CDR2 YSYEKL. In DNA, the CDR3 is TGCGCCAGCAGCCAAGAAAACATGATCACTGAAGCTTTCTTT. It codes for CASSQENMITEAFF.

The genes are TRBV10-3 and TRBJ2-7; TRBD2 matches at 9 bases. Germline V gene lookup returns CDR1 ENHRY and CDR2 SYGVKD. The junction had 5 bases not matched to a gene; V was cut back by 2 bases and J by 6 bases. The CDR3 runs to 14 residues. DNA for the CDR3: TGTGCCATCAGTGAGCCTGCGGGAGGGGGCGAGCAGTACTTC. This codes for CAISEPAGGGEQYF.

About this clone: Other nucleotide sequences from this sample produce the same CDR3. V gene TRBV2 combines with J gene TRBJ2-7; D not resolved. Trimming left V 8 bases short and J 4 bases short, with 6 bases between. Germline V gene data show CDR1 as SNHLY and CDR2 as FYNNEI. This CDR3 comprises 10 residues. The DNA of the CDR3 is TGTGCCAGCTTGGGGTACGAGCAGTACTTC. It translates to CASLGYEQYF.